This TCR beta chain derives from a study of blood T cell repertoires in COVID-19. About the research overall: There were acute and convalescent COVID-19 samples, and they came from the United States, Italy and Spain. The analysed material was cDNA or gDNA that came from T cells, B-cell-depleted T cells, or PBMCs.

Germline loops: CDR1 MDHEN, CDR2 SYDVKM. This CDR3 has 13 residues. V was cut by 7 bases and J by 7 bases, with 17 bases left in between. Clones were read by immunoSEQ multiplex PCR, and TCRdb kept only the in-frame ones, dropping some. The data contain around 230,000 clones, more than 70% of them singletons. This clonotype originated in a woman aged 45-65 years with acute or convalescent COVID-19. This chain uses TRBV28 with TRBJ2-7, with a tentative D call TRBD2 (6 bases). The sample taken for sequencing was peripheral blood. CDR3 in amino acids: CASTGTPRWEQYF. For the CDR3, the DNA is TGTGCCAGCACCGGGACTCCTCGGTGGGAGCAGTACTTC.